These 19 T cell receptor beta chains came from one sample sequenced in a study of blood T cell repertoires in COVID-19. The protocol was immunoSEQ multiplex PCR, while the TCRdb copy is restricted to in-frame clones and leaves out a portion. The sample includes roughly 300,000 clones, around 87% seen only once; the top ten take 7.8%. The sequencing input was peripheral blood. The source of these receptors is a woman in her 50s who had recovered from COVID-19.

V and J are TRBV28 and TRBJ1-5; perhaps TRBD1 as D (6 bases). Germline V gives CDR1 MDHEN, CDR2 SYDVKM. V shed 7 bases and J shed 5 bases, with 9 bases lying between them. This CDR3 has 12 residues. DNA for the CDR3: TGTGCCAGCACGTCAGGGGATCAGCCCCAGCATTTT. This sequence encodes CASTSGDQPQHF.

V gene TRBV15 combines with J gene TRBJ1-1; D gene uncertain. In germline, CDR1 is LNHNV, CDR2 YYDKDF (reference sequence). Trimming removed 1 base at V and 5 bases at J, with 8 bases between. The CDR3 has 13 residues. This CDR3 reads CATSRARETEAFF. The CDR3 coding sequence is TGTGCCACCAGCAGAGCTAGGGAGACTGAAGCTTTCTTT.

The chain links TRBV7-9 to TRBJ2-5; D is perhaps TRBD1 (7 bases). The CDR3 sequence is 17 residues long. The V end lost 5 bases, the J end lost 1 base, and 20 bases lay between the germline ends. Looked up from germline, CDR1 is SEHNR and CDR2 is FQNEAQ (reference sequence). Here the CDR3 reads CASSQGVDYRIQETQYF. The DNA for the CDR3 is TGTGCCAGCAGCCAGGGGGTGGACTACCGAATCCAAGAGACCCAGTACTTC. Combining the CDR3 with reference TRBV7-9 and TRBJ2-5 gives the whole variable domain DTGVSQNPRHKITKRGQNVTFRCDPISEHNRLYWYRQTLGQGPEFLTYFQNEAQLEKSRLLSDRFSAERPKGSFSTLEIQRTEQGDSAMYLCASSQGVDYRIQETQYFGPGTRLLVL.

Here the CDR3 DNA reads TGTGCCAGCAGCTTAGCACTAGCGGGGGGCGTCTCCTACGAGCAGTACTTC. Residues: CASSLALAGGVSYEQYF. The V gene is TRBV7-2, the J gene TRBJ2-7; 12 nucleotides line up with TRBD2. The junction had 3 bases not matched to a gene; V was cut back by 0 bases and J by 0 bases. This CDR3 is 17 amino acids long. Germline-derived CDR1 and CDR2 are SGHTA and FQGNSA.

CDR3 sequence (DNA): TGTGCCAGTAGTCCGCAGATTTATAATTCACCCCTCCACTTT. It is translated as CASSPQIYNSPLHF. The chain is built from TRBV19 and TRBJ1-6; no firm D call. V was cut by 5 bases and J by 4 bases, with 9 bases left in between. This CDR3 spans 14 amino acids. Germline V gene sequence: CDR1 LNHDA, CDR2 SQIVND (reference sequence).

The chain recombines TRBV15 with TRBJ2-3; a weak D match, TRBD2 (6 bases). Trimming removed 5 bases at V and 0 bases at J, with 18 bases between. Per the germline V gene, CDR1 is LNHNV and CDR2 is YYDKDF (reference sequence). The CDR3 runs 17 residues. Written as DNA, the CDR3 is TGTGCCACCAGCCCAACCCCGGGCGGGGTGAGCACAGATACGCAGTATTTT. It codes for CATSPTPGGVSTDTQYF.

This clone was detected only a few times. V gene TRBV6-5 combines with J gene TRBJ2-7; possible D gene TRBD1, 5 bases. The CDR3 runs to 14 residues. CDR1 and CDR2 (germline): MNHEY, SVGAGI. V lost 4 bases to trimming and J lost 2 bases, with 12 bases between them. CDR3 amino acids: CASSSDTAPYEQYF. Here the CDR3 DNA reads TGTGCCAGCAGTTCGGACACGGCCCCCTACGAGCAGTACTTC.

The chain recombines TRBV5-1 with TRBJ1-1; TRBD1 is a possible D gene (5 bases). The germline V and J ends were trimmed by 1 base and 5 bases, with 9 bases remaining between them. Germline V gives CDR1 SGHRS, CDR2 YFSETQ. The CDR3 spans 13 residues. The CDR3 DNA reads TGCGCCAGCAGCTTGATTGCAGGGACTGAAGCTTTCTTT. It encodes CASSLIAGTEAFF.

The CDR3 sequence: CASSSVRGYGEQFF. The CDR3 nucleotides read TGTGCCAGCAGTTCCGTCCGGGGGTATGGTGAGCAGTTCTTC. The V and J genes are TRBV2 and TRBJ2-1; D may be TRBD2 (6 bases). Germline loops: CDR1 SNHLY, CDR2 FYNNEI. The CDR3 totals 14 residues. The V and J ends lost 5 bases and 9 bases respectively, with 17 bases between them.

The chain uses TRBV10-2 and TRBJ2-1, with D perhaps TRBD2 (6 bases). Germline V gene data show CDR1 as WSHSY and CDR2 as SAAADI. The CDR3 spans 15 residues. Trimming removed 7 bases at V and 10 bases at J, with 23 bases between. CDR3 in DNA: TGCGCCAGCACTCCCGGGGGTAGCTGGGCCGGAGAGCAGTTCTTC. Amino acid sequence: CASTPGGSWAGEQFF.

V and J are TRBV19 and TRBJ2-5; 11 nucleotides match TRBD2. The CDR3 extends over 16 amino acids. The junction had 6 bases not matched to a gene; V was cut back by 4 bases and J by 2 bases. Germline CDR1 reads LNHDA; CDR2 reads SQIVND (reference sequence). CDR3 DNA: TGTGCCAGTAGTACGGTAGCGGGAGGGAGACAAGAGACCCAGTACTTC. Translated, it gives CASSTVAGGRQETQYF.

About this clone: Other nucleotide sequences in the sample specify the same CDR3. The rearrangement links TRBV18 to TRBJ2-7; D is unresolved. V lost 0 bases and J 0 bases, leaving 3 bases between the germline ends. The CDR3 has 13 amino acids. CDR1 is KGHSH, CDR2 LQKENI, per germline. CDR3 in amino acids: CASSPPSSYEQYF. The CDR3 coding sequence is TGTGCCAGCTCACCACCCAGCTCCTACGAGCAGTACTTC.

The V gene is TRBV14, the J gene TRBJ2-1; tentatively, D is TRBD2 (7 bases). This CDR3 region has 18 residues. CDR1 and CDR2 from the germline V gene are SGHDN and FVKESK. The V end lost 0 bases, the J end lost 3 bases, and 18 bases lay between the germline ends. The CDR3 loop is CASSQDLGGGPYYNEQFF. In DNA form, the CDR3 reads TGTGCCAGCAGCCAAGATTTAGGGGGGGGGCCCTACTACAATGAGCAGTTCTTC. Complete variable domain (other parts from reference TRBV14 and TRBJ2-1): EAGVTQFPSHSVIEKGQTVTLRCDPISGHDNLYWYRRVMGKEIKFLLHFVKESKQDESGMPNNRFLAERTGGTYSTLKVQPAELEDSGVYFCASSQDLGGGPYYNEQFFGPGTRLTVL.

The CDR3 DNA reads TGTGCCATCAGTGAGTCCATGTGGGAGGCTTACAATGAGCAGTTCTTC. Protein product: CAISESMWEAYNEQFF. V usage is TRBV10-3 and J usage is TRBJ2-1; a possible D gene is TRBD2 (6 bases). Germline CDR1 and CDR2: ENHRY and SYGVKD. The V end lost 0 bases, the J end lost 4 bases, and 13 bases lay between the germline ends. CDR3 length equals 16 residues.

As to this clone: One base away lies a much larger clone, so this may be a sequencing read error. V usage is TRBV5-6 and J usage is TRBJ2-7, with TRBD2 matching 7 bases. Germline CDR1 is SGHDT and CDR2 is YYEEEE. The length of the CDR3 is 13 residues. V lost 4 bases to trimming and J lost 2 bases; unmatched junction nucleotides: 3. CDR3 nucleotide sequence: TGTGCCAGCAGCCTAAGCGGGACCTACGAGCAGTACTTC. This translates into CASSLSGTYEQYF.

In DNA form, the CDR3 reads TGTGCCAGCAGCTCCTTCCCTAAGCGGGAGGGCCCCGGCACAGATACGCAGTATTTT. Amino acid sequence: CASSSFPKREGPGTDTQYF. The genes are TRBV11-2 and TRBJ2-3; 10 positions match TRBD2. CDR1 SGHAT and CDR2 FQNNGV come from the germline V gene. This CDR3 is built from 19 residues. Unmatched junction bases numbered 14, after V lost 4 bases and J lost 1 base.

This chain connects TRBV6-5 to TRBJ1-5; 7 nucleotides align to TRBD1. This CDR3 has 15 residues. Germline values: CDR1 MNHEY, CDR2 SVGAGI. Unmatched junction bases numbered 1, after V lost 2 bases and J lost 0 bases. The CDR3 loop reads CASSYDRDSNQPQHF. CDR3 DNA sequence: TGTGCCAGCAGTTACGACAGGGATAGCAATCAGCCCCAGCATTTT.

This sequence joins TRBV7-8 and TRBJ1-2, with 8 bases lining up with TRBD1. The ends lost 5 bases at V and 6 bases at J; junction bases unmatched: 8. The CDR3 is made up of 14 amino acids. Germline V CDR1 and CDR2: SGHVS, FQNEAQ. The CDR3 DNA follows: TGTGCCAGCAGCGGAACTACAGGGGGGGATGGCTACACCTTC. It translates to CASSGTTGGDGYTF.

The CDR3 loop reads CAWSVERGTRFANTGELFF. As DNA, the CDR3 is TGTGCCTGGAGTGTGGAAAGGGGCACCCGGTTCGCGAACACCGGGGAGCTGTTTTTT. J is TRBJ2-2 and V is TRBV30; D might be TRBD1 (5 bases). The CDR3 spans 19 residues. Per the germline V gene, CDR1 is GTSNPN and CDR2 is SVGIG (reference sequence). The V and J ends lost 0 bases and 0 bases respectively, with 20 bases between them.